This T cell receptor beta chain comes out of a study of T-cell reconstitution after alpha-beta-depleted transplantation in children. TCRbeta library construction was performed incorporating unique molecular identifiers. TCRdb used MiXCR to reprocess the PCR reads, holding one entry per CDR3 protein. The sample includes around 380,000 distinct CDR3 sequences, roughly 11% seen only once; the top ten take 4.5% to 6%. This clonotype came up many times. The CDR3 contains 15 residues. Germline V gives CDR1 KGHSH, CDR2 LQKENI. V lost 1 base and J lost 1, with 10 bases in between. The receptor comes from a human donor who donated a stem cell graft to a child with acute myeloid leukemia. The gene calls are TRBV18 and TRBJ1-2; tentative D call: TRBD1 (6 bases). Sequencing was performed on PBMCs from the stem cell graft donor, taken from the stem cell graft. The CDR3 region is CASSPLHRDNYGYTF. The CDR3, as DNA: TGTGCCAGCTCACCACTCCACAGGGATAACTATGGCTACACCTTC.